The 2 T cell receptor beta chains below all came from one sample that was sequenced in a study of cytomegalovirus exposure and HLA in healthy donors. The PCR employed 60 Vbeta primers together with 13 Jbeta primers. Assay: immunoSEQ multiplex PCR; the TCRdb copy retains only in-frame clones and omits some. Seen here are around 160,000 clones, 75% to 80% observed once, and the top ten hold about 3%. Sequences were obtained from PBMCs. Receptors originate from a man aged 40-55 years in good health and CMV-seropositive.

This clone has a handful of counts. The genes are TRBV6-6 and TRBJ1-4, with D maybe TRBD1 (6 bases). V shed 8 bases and J shed 6 bases, with 13 bases lying between them. Germline values: CDR1 MNHNY, CDR2 SVGAGI (reference sequence). This CDR3 has 13 residues. Here the CDR3 reads CASGSNRDEKLFF. The CDR3 DNA reads as TGTGCCAGCGGATCGAACAGGGATGAAAAACTGTTTTTT.

This chain uses TRBV7-3 with TRBJ2-3, with 11 bases matching TRBD1. There are 15 residues in the CDR3. The J segment lost 4 bases and the V segment lost 4 bases, leaving 4 bases of the junction unmatched. Germline values: CDR1 SGHTA, CDR2 FQGTGA. The CDR3 loop reads CASSWTGGSSDTQYF. CDR3 DNA sequence: TGTGCCAGCAGCTGGACAGGGGGCAGTTCAGATACGCAGTATTTT.